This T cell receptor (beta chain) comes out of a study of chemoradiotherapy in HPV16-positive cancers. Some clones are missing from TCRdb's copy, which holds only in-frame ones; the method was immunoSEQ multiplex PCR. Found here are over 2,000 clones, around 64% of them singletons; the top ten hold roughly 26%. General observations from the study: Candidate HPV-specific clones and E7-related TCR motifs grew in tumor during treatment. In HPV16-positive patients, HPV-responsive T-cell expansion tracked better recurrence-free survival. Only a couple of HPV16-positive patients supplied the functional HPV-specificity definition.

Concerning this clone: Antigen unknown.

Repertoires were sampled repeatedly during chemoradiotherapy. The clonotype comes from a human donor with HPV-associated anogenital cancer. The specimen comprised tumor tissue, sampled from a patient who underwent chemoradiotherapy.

CDR3 DNA sequence: TGCGCCAGCAGCTTGGGGGGGAACACTGAAGCTTTCTTT. Amino acids: CASSLGGNTEAFF. V usage is TRBV5-1 and J usage is TRBJ1-1; no reliable D call. The CDR3 sequence is 13 residues long. V was clipped by 0 bases and J by 1 base, with 4 bases between them. CDR1 is SGHRS, CDR2 YFSETQ, per germline.